The entry below describes one T cell receptor (beta chain). Clones were read by immunoSEQ multiplex PCR, and TCRdb kept only the in-frame ones, dropping some. There are about 50,000 clones in the sample; roughly 94% occur only once, and 0.31% lies in the top ten. Trimming took off 5 bases at V and 4 bases at J, with 11 bases between the two ends. Per the germline V gene, CDR1 is SGHTA and CDR2 is FQGTGA. The CDR3 is 13 amino acids. This sample is part of a study of T cell changes during pregnancy in multiple sclerosis. The TCR sequence derives from a female donor with multiple sclerosis, enrolled in a pregnancy study. The rearrangement joins TRBV7-3 to TRBJ2-5; a weak D match, TRBD2 (6 bases). Material: CD4+ T cells from peripheral blood mononuclear cells, obtained in the third trimester of pregnancy. CDR3 residues: CASSETSRETQYF. CDR3 in DNA: TGTGCCAGCAGCGAGACTAGTAGAGAGACCCAGTACTTC.